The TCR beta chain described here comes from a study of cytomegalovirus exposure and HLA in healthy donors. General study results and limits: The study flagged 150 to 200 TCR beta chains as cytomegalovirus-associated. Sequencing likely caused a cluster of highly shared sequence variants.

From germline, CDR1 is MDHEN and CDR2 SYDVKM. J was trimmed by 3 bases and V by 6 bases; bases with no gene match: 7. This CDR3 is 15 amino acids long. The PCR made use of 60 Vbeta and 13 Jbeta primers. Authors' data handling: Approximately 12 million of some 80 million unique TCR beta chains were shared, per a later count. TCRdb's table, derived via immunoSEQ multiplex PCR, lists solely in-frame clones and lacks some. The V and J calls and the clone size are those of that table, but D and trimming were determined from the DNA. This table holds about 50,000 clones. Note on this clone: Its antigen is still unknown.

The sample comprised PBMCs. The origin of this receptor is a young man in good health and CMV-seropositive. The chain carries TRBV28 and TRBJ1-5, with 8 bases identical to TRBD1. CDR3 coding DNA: TGTGCCAGCAGGTATCGGGACAGGTCCAATCAGCCCCAGCATTTT. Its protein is CASRYRDRSNQPQHF.